This T cell receptor beta chain was captured in a study of response to subunit inactivated influenza vaccine (dated 2018 in TCRdb). Notes on the research overall: To follow how T cells responded to a trivalent subunit inactivated influenza vaccine, the researchers relied on deep quantitative profiling of the T cell receptor repertoire.

A few counts support this clonotype. Its antigen is still unknown. No quality values exist for individual bases; no much larger clone is one base distant. From a lookup of the germline V gene, CDR1 and CDR2 are KGHSH and LQKENI. Between the V and J ends, shortened by 3 bases and 4 bases respectively, the junction contains 10 bases. The CDR3 sequence holds 14 residues, the cysteine and phenylalanine included. The only DNA kept is the CDR3, 42 bases in frame from the first base. On the study overall, not on this receptor specifically: The authors proposed that each seasonal influenza vaccination may bring in only a limited number of new T cells.

The library was generated by RT-PCR. For sequencing, an Illumina HiSeq 2500 was employed. TCRdb reworked the public reads: Q25 trimming with fastp, MiXCR clone assembly, productive beta chains retained. Rows are combined by CDR3 protein, so each entry shows the most common genes and DNA. The sample table contains 710,000 or so distinct CDR3 sequences; only one count was recorded for around 16% of them. The ten largest clones take up around 10% of the sample. The sequence was obtained from a man aged 50-59 years who received an inactivated influenza vaccine. Donor details come from another sample of the same person, matched by shared clones. The chain links TRBV18 with TRBJ1-5; a tentative D match to TRBD1 spans 5 bases. This sample comprised PBMCs from blood, obtained roughly 12 days after vaccination. The DNA sequence is as follows: TGTGCCAGCTCACCCGGACATAATAATCAGCCCCAGCATTTT. The resulting protein is CASSPGHNNQPQHF.